The present T cell receptor (beta chain) was sequenced within a study of CD8 T cells in ankylosing spondylitis. This clonotype was found many times. Its antigen remains unknown. Study-wide results and limits: Clones linked with disease were CD8+ and fairly uncommon in the peripheral blood. Blood from ankylosing spondylitis patients appeared to carry a characteristic roughly 8-variant TCR beta motif. Significant enrichment of disease-linked clones was reported in matched ankylosing spondylitis synovial fluid.

The CDR3 is made up of 17 amino acids. V was shortened by 5 bases and J by 3 bases, with 23 bases between the two germline ends. A quantitative 5'-RACE method, one with molecular barcodes, was used to make TCR beta libraries. TCRdb reanalysed the 5' RACE reads using MiXCR and keeps one entry per CDR3 protein. Of around 490,000 distinct CDR3 sequences listed, approximately 5% were seen once; the top ten hold approximately 4%. The receptor was derived from a male donor with ankylosing spondylitis. The rearrangement uses TRBV5-7 and TRBJ1-1; D may be TRBD1 (6 bases). TRBV5-7 is an ORF, and what it does is uncertain. The sequencing sample was made of blood, either unsorted or a sorted T cell fraction (not recorded which). This chain's CDR3 is CASRDTGSPTRDTEAFF. DNA of the CDR3: TGTGCCAGCAGGGATACAGGGTCACCCACGAGGGACACTGAAGCTTTCTTT.